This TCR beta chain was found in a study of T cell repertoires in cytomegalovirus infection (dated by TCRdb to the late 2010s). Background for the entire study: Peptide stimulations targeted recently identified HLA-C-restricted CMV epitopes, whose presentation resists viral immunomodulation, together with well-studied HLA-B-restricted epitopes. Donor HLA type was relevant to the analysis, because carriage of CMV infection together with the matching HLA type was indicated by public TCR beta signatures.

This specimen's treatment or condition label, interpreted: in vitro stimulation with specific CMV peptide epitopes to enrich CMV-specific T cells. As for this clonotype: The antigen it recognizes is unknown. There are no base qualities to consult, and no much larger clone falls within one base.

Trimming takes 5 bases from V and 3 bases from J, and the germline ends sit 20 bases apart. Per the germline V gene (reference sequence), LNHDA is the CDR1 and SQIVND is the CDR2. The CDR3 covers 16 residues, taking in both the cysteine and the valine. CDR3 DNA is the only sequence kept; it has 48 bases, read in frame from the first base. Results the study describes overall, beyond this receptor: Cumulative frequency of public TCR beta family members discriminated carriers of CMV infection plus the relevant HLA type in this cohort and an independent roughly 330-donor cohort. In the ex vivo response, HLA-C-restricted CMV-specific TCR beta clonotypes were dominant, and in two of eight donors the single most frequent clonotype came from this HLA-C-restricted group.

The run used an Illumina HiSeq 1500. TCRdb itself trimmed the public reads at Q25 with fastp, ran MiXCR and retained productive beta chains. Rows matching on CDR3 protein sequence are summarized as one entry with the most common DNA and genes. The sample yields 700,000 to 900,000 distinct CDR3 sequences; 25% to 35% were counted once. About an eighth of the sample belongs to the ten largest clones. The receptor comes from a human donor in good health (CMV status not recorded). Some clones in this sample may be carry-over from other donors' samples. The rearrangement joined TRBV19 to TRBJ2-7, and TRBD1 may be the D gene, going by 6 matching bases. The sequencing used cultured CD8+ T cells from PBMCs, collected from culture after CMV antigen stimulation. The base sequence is TGTGCCAGTAGTGTCGCAGGGGACCGGCCTATCTACGAGCAGTACGTC. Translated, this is CASSVAGDRPIYEQYV.